These T cell receptor beta chains were read from a single sample in a study of blood T cell repertoires in COVID-19. Here immunoSEQ multiplex PCR was the method, and the copy in TCRdb shows in-frame clones only, minus some. The table records some 90,000 clones, roughly 72% of them present only once. Material: peripheral blood. The receptors originated from a woman in her sixties or seventies in a cohort sampled during active or convalescent COVID-19. Each CDR3 is given without its conserved first and last residue. Some rows have no size entry. The others give once, few or many, or a class for an expanded clone.

TRBJ1-5	few	TRBV28	ASSLMRVFLQPQH
TRBJ2-2	few	TRBV7-9	ASSSTLRVYTGELF
TRBJ2-7	-	TRBV4-2	ASSQGQQGYEQY
TRBJ1-1	-	TRBV7-9	ASSLGRTEAF
TRBJ2-1	-	TRBV6-5	ASTLWTGDEQF
TRBJ2-3	-	TRBV7-8	ASSPRGQGFSTDTQY
TRBJ2-6	-	TRBV28	ASSLAGSGANVLT
TRBJ2-3	few	TRBV14	ASSQDRLAGDTQY
TRBJ2-5	once	TRBV4-2	ASSHKGGLAEETQY
TRBJ1-5	few	TRBV6-1	ASSAIPDGGNQPQH
TRBJ2-5	few	TRBV5-6	ASSWGLAGIQETQY
TRBJ1-5	-	TRBV6-5	ASNDRGRQPQH
TRBJ1-1	few	TRBV4-1	ASSRGQSTEAF
TRBJ1-2	few	TRBV6-6	ASSYLGAFYGYT
TRBJ2-4	-	TRBV6-2/TRBV6-3	ASSAGTGRFIQY
TRBJ1-5	-	TRBV5-6	ASSLYTAHNQPQH
TRBJ2-7	-	TRBV9	ASSVDDRVPYEQY
TRBJ1-6	once	TRBV28	ASSRGGGTGNSPLH
TRBJ1-5	few	TRBV5-6	ASSLGGVNQPQH
TRBJ2-1	few	TRBV25-1	ASSDRSSYNEQF
TRBJ2-3	-	TRBV7-2	ASSLSGLPFTDTQY
TRBJ1-2	-	TRBV13	ASTTTPGSHT
TRBJ2-5	-	TRBV29-1	SVDPTSSSGGKETQY
TRBJ2-2	-	TRBV9	ASSKKRTGGDTGELF
TRBJ1-1	once	TRBV2	ASRPDRNLNTEAF
TRBJ1-5	-	TRBV19	ASSIAGGNQPQH
TRBJ2-7	few	TRBV7-9	ASSLGQTSYEQY